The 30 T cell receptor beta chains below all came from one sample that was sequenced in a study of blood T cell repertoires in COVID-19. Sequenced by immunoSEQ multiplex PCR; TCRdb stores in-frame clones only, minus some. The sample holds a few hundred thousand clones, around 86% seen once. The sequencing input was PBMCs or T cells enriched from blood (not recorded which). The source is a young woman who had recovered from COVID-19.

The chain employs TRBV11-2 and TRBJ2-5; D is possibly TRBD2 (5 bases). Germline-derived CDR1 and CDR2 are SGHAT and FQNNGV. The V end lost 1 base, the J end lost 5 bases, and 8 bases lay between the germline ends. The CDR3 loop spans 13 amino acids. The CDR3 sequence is CASSLGGYETQYF. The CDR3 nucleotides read TGTGCCAGCAGCTTAGGAGGGTACGAGACCCAGTACTTC.

CDR3 bases: TGCGCCAGCAGCCTGGGACTAGCGGGAGCCCTCAGCACAGATACGCAGTATTTT. Amino acids: CASSLGLAGALSTDTQYF. V is TRBV4-1 and J is TRBJ2-3; 14 nucleotides align to TRBD2. The CDR3 contains 18 residues. J lost 0 bases, V lost 4 bases, and 6 bases had no gene match. CDR1 is MGHRA, CDR2 YSYEKL, per germline.

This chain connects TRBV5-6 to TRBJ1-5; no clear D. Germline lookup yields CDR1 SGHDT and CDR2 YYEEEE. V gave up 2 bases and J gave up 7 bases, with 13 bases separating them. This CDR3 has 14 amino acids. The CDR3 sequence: CASSFGDTGQPQHF. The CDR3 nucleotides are TGTGCCAGCAGCTTCGGGGATACCGGGCAGCCCCAGCATTTT.

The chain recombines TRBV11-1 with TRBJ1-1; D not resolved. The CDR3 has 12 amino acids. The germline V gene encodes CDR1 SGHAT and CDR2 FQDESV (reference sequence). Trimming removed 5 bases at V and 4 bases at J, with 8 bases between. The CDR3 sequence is CASSRTGTEAFF. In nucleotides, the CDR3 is TGTGCCAGCAGCCGCACGGGCACTGAAGCTTTCTTT.

Written as DNA, the CDR3 is TGTGCCAGCAGCTTGGAGTGGACAGGGGCTGGGACTGAAGCTTTCTTT. This encodes CASSLEWTGAGTEAFF. This rearrangement joins TRBV5-4 to TRBJ1-1; 9 nucleotides line up with TRBD1. Germline V gene data show CDR1 as SGHNT and CDR2 as YYREEE (reference sequence). Trimming cost V 0 bases and J 5 bases; bases outside gene matches: 8. There are 16 residues in the CDR3. Drawing the rest from reference TRBV5-4 and TRBJ1-1, the complete variable domain is ETGVTQSPTHLIKTRGQQVTLRCSSQSGHNTVSWYQQALGQGPQFIFQYYREEENGRGNFPPRFSGLQFPNYSSELNVNALELDDSALYLCASSLEWTGAGTEAFFGQGTRLTVV.

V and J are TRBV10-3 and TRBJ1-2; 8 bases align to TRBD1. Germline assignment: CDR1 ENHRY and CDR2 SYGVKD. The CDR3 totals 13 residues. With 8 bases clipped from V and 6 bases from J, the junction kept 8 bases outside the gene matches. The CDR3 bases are TGTGCCATCCAGCCACAGGGGGGAGATGGCTACACCTTC. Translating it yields CAIQPQGGDGYTF.

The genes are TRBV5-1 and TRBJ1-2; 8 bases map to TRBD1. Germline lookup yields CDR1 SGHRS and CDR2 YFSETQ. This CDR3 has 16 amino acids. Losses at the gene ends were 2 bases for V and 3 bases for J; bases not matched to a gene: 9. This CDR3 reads CASSFSPQGADYGYTF. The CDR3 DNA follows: TGCGCCAGCAGCTTCTCCCCGCAGGGGGCGGACTATGGCTACACCTTC.

This CDR3 is CASSRDRSGRYNEQFF. Written as DNA, the CDR3 is TGTGCCAGCAGCCGAGACCGTAGCGGGAGATACAATGAGCAGTTCTTC. The V call is TRBV7-9, the J call TRBJ2-1; 9 nucleotides align to TRBD2. The CDR3 covers 16 residues. Germline trimming cut 5 bases from V and 4 bases from J; bases unmatched to any gene: 9. Germline lookup yields CDR1 SEHNR and CDR2 FQNEAQ (reference sequence).

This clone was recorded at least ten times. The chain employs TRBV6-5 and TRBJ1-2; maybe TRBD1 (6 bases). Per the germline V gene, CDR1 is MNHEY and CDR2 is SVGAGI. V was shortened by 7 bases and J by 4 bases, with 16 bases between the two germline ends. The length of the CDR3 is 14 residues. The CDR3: CASNSEQGFYGYTF. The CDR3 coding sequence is TGTGCCAGCAATTCGGAACAGGGATTCTATGGCTACACCTTC.

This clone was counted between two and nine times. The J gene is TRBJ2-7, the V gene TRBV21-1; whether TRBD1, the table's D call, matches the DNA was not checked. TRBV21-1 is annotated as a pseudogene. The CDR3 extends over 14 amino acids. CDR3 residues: CASRKRGQRYEQYF. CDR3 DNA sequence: TGTGCCAGCCGGAAGCGCGGACAGCGCTACGAGCAGTACTTC.

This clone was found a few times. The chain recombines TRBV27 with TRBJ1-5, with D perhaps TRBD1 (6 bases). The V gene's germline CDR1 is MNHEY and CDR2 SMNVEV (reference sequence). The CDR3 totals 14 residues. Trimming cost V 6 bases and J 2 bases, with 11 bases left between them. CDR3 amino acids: CASRPAGGNQPQHF. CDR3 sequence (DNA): TGTGCCAGCAGACCAGCAGGGGGCAATCAGCCCCAGCATTTT.

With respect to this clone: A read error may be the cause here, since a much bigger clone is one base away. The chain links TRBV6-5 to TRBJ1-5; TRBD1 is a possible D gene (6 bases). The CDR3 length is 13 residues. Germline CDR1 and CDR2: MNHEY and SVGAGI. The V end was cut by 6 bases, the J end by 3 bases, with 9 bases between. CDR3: CASSRDINQPQHF. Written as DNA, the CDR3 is TGTGCCAGCAGCCGGGACATCAATCAGCCCCAGCATTTT.

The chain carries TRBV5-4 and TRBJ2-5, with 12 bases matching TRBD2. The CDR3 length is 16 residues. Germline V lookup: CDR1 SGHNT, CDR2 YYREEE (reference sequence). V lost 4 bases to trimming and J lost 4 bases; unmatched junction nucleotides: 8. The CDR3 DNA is TGTGCCAGCAGCCCCGAGGCTAGCGGGAGGGGAGAGACCCAGTACTTC. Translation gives CASSPEASGRGETQYF.

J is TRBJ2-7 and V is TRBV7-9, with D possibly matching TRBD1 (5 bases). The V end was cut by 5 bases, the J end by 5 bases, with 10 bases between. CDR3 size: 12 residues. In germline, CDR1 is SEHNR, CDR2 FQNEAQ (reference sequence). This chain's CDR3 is CASSARRDEQYF. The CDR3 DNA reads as TGTGCCAGCAGCGCCCGCAGGGACGAGCAGTACTTC.

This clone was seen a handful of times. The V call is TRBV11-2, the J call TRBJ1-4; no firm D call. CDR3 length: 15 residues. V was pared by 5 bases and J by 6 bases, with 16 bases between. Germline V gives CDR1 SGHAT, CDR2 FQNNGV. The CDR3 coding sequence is TGTGCCAGCAGCACTAGCCCCTCTCTGGATGAAAAACTGTTTTTT. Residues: CASSTSPSLDEKLFF.

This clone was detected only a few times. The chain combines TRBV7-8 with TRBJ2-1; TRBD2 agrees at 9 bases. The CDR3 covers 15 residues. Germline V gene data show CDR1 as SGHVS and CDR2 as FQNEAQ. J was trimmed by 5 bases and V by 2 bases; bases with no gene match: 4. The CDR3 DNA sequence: TGTGCCAGCAGCTTACTAGCGGGGCCCCACAATGAGCAGTTCTTC. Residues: CASSLLAGPHNEQFF.

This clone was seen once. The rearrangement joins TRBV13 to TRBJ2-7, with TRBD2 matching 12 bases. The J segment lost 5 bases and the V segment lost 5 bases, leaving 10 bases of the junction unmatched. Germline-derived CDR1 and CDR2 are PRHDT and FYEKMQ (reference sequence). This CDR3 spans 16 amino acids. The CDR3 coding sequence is TGTGCCAGCAGCCCTTCTAGCGGGAGGGCCAGAAACGAGCAGTACTTC. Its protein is CASSPSSGRARNEQYF.

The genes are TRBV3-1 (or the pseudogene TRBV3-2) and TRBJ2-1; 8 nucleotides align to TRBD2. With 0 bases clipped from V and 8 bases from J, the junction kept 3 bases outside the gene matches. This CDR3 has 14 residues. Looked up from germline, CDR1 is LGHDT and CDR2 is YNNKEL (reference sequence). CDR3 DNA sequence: TGTGCCAGCAGCCAAGAGGGACTAGGGGATGAGCAGTTCTTC. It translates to CASSQEGLGDEQFF.

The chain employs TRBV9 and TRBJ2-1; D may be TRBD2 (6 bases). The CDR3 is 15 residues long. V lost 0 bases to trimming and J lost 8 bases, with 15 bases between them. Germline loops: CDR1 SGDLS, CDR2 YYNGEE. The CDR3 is CASSVGAGNPYEQFF. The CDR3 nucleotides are TGTGCCAGCAGCGTAGGAGCGGGTAATCCCTATGAGCAGTTCTTC.

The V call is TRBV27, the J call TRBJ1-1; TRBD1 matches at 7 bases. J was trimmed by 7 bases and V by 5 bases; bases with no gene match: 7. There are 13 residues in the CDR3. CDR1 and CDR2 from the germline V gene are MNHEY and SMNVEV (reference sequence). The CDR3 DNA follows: TGTGCCAGCAGTCTAGGGACAGCTTTTGAAGCTTTCTTT. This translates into CASSLGTAFEAFF.

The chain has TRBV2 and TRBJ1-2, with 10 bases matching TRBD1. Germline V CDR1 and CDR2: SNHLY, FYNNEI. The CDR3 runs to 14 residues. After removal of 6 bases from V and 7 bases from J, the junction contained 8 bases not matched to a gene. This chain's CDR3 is CASRPSGQGTGYTF. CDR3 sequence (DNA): TGTGCCAGCAGACCCTCGGGACAGGGGACTGGCTACACCTTC.

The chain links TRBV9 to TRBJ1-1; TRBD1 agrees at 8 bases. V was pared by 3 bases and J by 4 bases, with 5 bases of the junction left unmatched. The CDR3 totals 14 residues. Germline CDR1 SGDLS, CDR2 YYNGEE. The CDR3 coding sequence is TGTGCCAGCAGCGCTCGGACAGGGCTCACTGAAGCTTTCTTT. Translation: CASSARTGLTEAFF.

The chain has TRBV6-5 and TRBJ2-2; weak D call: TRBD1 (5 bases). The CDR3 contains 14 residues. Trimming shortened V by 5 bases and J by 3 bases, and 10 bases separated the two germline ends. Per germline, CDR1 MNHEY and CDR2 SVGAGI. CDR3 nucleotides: TGTGCCAGCAGTCTGGACACTTACACCGGGGAGCTGTTTTTT. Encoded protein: CASSLDTYTGELFF.

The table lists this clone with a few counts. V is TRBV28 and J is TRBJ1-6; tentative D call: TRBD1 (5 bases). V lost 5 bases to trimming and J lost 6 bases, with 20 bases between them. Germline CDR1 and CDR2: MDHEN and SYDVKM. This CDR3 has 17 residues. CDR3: CASSRPFGGGSNSPLHF. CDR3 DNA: TGTGCCAGCAGTAGACCCTTCGGGGGTGGTAGTAATTCACCCCTCCACTTT.

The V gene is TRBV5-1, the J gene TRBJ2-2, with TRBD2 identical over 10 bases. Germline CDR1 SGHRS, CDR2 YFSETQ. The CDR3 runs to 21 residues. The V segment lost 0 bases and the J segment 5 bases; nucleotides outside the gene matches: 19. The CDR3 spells CASSLAPVRAGGREKTGELFF. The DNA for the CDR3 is TGCGCCAGCAGCTTGGCCCCGGTCCGAGCGGGGGGGCGTGAAAAGACCGGGGAGCTGTTTTTT.

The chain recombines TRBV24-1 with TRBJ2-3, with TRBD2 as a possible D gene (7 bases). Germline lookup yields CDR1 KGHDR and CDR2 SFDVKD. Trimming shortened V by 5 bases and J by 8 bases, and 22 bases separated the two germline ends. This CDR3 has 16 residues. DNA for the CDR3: TGTGCCACCAGTGGGTCGAGCGGGACATTGAGAGGTACGCAGTATTTT. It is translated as CATSGSSGTLRGTQYF.

The CDR3 protein is CASSFGELGYTF. CDR3 nucleotide sequence: TGCGCCAGCAGCTTCGGGGAATTAGGCTACACCTTC. The rearrangement joins TRBV5-1 to TRBJ1-2; D unresolved. The ends were cut back, 2 bases at V and 8 bases at J, with 10 bases in the middle. Germline lookup yields CDR1 SGHRS and CDR2 YFSETQ. This CDR3 contains 12 residues. The full variable domain, in which reference TRBV5-1 and TRBJ1-2 provide the parts outside the CDR3, is KAGVTQTPRYLIKTRGQQVTLSCSPISGHRSVSWYQQTPGQGLQFLFEYFSETQRNKGNFPGRFSGRQFSNSRSEMNVSTLELGDSALYLCASSFGELGYTFGSGTRLTVV.

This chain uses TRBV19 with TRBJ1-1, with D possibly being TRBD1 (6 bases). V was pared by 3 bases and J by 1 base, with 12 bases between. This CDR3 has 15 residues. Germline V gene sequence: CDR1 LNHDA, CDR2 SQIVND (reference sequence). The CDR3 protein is CASSMGAGENTEAFF. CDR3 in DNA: TGTGCCAGTAGTATGGGAGCAGGGGAGAACACTGAAGCTTTCTTT. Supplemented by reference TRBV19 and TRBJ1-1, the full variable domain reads DGGITQSPKYLFRKEGQNVTLSCEQNLNHDAMYWYRQDPGQGLRLIYYSQIVNDFQKGDIAEGYSVSREKKESFPLTVTSAQKNPTAFYLCASSMGAGENTEAFFGQGTRLTVV.

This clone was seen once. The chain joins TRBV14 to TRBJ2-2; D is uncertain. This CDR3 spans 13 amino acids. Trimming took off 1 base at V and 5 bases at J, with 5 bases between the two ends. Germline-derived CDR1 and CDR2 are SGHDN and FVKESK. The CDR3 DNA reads TGTGCCAGCAGCCAAGTTCGGACCGGGGAGCTGTTTTTT. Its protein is CASSQVRTGELFF.

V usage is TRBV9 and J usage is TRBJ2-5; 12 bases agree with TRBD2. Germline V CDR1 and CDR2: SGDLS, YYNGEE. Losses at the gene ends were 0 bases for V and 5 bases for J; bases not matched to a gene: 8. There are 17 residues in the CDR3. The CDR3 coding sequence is TGTGCCAGCAGCGTAGCGACTAGCGGGGGCCAGAGGGAGACCCAGTACTTC. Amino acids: CASSVATSGGQRETQYF.